The 2 T cell receptor beta chains presented below share a single source sample, sequenced in a study of T cell changes during pregnancy in multiple sclerosis. Clones were sequenced by immunoSEQ multiplex PCR, and TCRdb holds only the in-frame ones, with some missing. The sample has fewer than 95,000 clones; approximately 90% are singletons. Sample: peripheral blood, taken in the first trimester of pregnancy. The source is a female donor in good health, enrolled as a control in a pregnancy study.

The chain employs TRBV6-4 and TRBJ2-6, with D unclear. This CDR3 comprises 15 residues. Per the germline V gene, CDR1 is MRHNA and CDR2 is SNTAGT. V was clipped by 3 bases and J by 0 bases, with 6 bases between them. In DNA form, the CDR3 reads TGTGCCAGCAGTGAATCCCACTCTGGGGCCAACGTCCTGACTTTC. Its protein product is CASSESHSGANVLTF.

This clone was seen ten or more times. This chain connects TRBV28 to TRBJ2-3; D gene ambiguous. The germline CDR1 and CDR2 sequences are MDHEN and SYDVKM. V was shortened by 5 bases and J by 10 bases, with 13 bases between the two germline ends. The CDR3 has 12 residues. DNA of the CDR3: TGTGCCAGCAGTCTCACAGAACCTGCGCAGTATTTT. Protein: CASSLTEPAQYF.